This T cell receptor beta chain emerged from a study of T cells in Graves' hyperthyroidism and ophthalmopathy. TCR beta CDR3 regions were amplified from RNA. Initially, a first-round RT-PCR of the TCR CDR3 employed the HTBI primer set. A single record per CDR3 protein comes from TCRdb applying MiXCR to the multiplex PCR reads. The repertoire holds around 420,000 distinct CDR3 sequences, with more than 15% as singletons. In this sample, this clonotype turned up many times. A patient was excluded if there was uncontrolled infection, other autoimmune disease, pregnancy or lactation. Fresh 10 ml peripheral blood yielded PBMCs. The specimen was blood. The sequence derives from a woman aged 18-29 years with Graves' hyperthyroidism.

In DNA, the CDR3 is TGTGCCAGCAGAGAAGGGGGACAGGGTCACCTAAGGACGCCCCAGCATTTT. This gives the protein CASREGGQGHLRTPQHF. The rearrangement joins TRBV28 to TRBJ1-5; 9 positions agree with TRBD1. The J segment lost 9 bases and the V segment lost 6 bases, leaving 18 bases of the junction unmatched. The germline V gene encodes CDR1 MDHEN and CDR2 SYDVKM. The CDR3 is 17 residues long.